This TCR beta chain was sequenced during a study of blood T cell repertoires in COVID-19 (dated by TCRdb to the early 2020s). For context, the study as a whole: The collaborator samples originated in the United States, Italy and Spain and spanned the acute and convalescent phases of COVID-19. The prospective study material was composed of cDNA or gDNA derived from T cells, B-cell-depleted T cells, or PBMCs. The dataset comprised deeply sampled blood TCRbeta repertoires from subjects exposed to, actively infected with, or recovered from COVID-19. A freely available public database, intended as a resource for researchers studying the immune response to SARS-CoV-2, is where the repertoires were released. Samples were obtained from the ongoing ImmuneRACE study (first 160 participants) and from 1,254 subjects provided by 6 global collaborators. Nearly every sample came with metadata listing a de-identified subject ID, COVID-19 status, age in years and sex. Where HLA class I and class II types were available, the types were taken from metadata supplied by the sample provider, not from assay-based typing.

This clone was picked up a small number of times. Its antigen remains undetermined. Base qualities were left out, and no much larger clone turns up one base away. Paper-wide results and their limitations: The amount of clinical and demographic metadata varied by source and participant and was provided uncurated.

TCRbeta CDR3 regions were amplified from genomic DNA by means of the immunoSEQ Assay, a bias-controlled multiplex PCR. The original pipeline was this. The number of nucleated cells in each sample was estimated from the amplification of reference gene primers within the assay. To quantify the absolute abundance of each unique TCRbeta CDR3 rearrangement, sequence reads were collapsed and filtered. For each sample, productive Simpson clonality was calculated by taking the square root of Simpson's diversity index across productive rearrangements. TCRdb took this table from immuneACCESS and kept in-frame rearrangements with V and J called. Such tables lack part of the clones; where checked against another copy, unresolved V genes explain under half of the gap, and the rest is unexplained. The V and J calls and clone size are taken from that table; D and trimming were inferred from the DNA. The sample table shows roughly 410,000 clones, and around 91% are seen once. The ten largest clones capture under 2% of the sample.

At one collaborating source in Seattle, patients were enrolled during active infection and were followed longitudinally through the course of disease. Each collaborating institution followed its own protocols to collect whole blood in K2EDTA tubes. For TCRbeta analysis, collaborators shipped samples in one of three forms: frozen whole blood, isolated PBMCs, or DNA extracted from either of those sample types. This sequence originates from a woman in her thirties or forties with COVID-19, enrolled during active disease. The sample consisted of peripheral blood.

The DNA sequence is given as TGTGCCAGCAGTTTGTTAGGACAGGCCCTCGAGCAGTACTTC. It is translated as CASSLLGQALEQYF. The chain couples TRBV28 to TRBJ2-7; the central 7 bases match TRBD1. Trimming removed 3 bases from V and 6 bases from J; the gene matches leave 8 bases unexplained. CDR1 and CDR2, per the germline V gene, are MDHEN and SYDVKM. Measured from the cysteine to the phenylalanine, the CDR3 is 14 residues long. CDR3 DNA only is kept here, 42 bases in frame from base 1.